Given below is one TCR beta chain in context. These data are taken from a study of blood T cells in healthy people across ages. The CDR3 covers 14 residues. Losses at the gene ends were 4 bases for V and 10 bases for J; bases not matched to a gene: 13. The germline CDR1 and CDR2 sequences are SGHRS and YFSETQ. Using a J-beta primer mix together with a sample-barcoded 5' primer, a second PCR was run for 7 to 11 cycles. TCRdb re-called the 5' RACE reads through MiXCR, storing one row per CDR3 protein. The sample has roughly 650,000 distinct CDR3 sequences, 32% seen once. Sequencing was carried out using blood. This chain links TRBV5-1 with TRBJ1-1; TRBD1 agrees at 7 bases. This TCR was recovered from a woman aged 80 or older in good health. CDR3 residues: CASSRDSGGAGAFF. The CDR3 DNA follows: TGCGCCAGCAGCCGAGACTCAGGGGGTGCGGGAGCTTTCTTT.